This is a list of T cell receptor beta chains from one sample in a study of blood T cells in healthy people across ages. TCRdb ran MiXCR on the 5' RACE reads and lists one entry per CDR3 protein. Here the sample spans just under 900,000 distinct CDR3 sequences, under 30% being singletons. Material for sequencing was blood. The receptors were sampled from a woman of 80 years or more in good health. Each CDR3 is given with its conserved first and last residue. Fields, in order: V gene, clone size, J gene, D gene, CDR3 DNA, CDR3 protein. A D gene is named only where the DNA matches it firmly. Clone size is not always given. Where it is, it says once, few, many or a class for expanded clones.

TRBV5-1	NA	TRBJ2-2	TRBD1	TGCGCCAGCGGCAGGGGGACAGGGGCGAACACCGGGGAGCTGTTTTTT	CASGRGTGANTGELFF
TRBV5-1	NA	TRBJ2-1	TRBD1	TGCGCCAGCAGCGGGGAGACAGGGGGCGGGGCCAATGAGCAGTTCTTC	CASSGETGGGANEQFF
TRBV6-5	few	TRBJ2-6	NA	TGTGCCAGCAGGTACGCTGGGACCAACGTCCTGACTTTC	CASRYAGTNVLTF
TRBV27	many	TRBJ2-6	NA	TGTGCCAGCAGTTTCTACAGGACGGGCCGAGGGGCCAACGTCCTGACTTTC	CASSFYRTGRGANVLTF
TRBV28	NA	TRBJ2-7	NA	TGTGCCAGCAGTCCCACTCGGGCGGTGGGCTACGAGCAGTACTTC	CASSPTRAVGYEQYF
TRBV7-2	many	TRBJ2-3	TRBD1	TGTGCCAGCAGCAGGGGGCGAAGAGATACGCAGTATTTT	CASSRGRRDTQYF
TRBV28	NA	TRBJ2-2	NA	TGTGCCAGCAGTTTGAAGAGAACAATAAGTGCCGGGGAGCTGTTTTTT	CASSLKRTISAGELFF
TRBV6-2/TRBV6-3	few	TRBJ2-5	NA	TGTGCCAGCCGACCTCTGGCCTACTATCGCGGGACCCAGTACTTC	CASRPLAYYRGTQYF
TRBV7-2	many	TRBJ2-5	TRBD1	TGTGCCAGCAGCTTAGTCACGGCGATTGACAGGGACCAAGAGACCCAGTACTTC	CASSLVTAIDRDQETQYF
TRBV7-2	many	TRBJ2-1	TRBD2	TGTGCCAGCAGCCCCCCTCGCGGGGGGTTTTACAATGAGCAGTTCTTC	CASSPPRGGFYNEQFF
TRBV21-1	NA	TRBJ1-2	NA	TGTGCCAGCAGCAAAACGAGAGGTCACTATGGCTACACCTTC	CASSKTRGHYGYTF
TRBV5-1	many	TRBJ1-2	TRBD1	TGCGCCAGCAGCTTAGCCCCTTTTGACAGGGACTATGGCTACACCTTC	CASSLAPFDRDYGYTF
TRBV7-2	few	TRBJ1-2	TRBD1	TGTGCCAGCAGCCACAATCGGGACAGGGTGTCTGGCTACACCTTC	CASSHNRDRVSGYTF
TRBV7-8	many	TRBJ2-7	NA	TGTGCCAGCAGCTTGGCGGGACCCTCATACGTTTTATCCTACGAGCAGTACTTC	CASSLAGPSYVLSYEQYF
TRBV12-3/TRBV12-4	few	TRBJ2-5	TRBD2	TGTGCCAGCAGCCCCCTGTCTAGCGGAGTTTCAGAGACCCAGTACTTC	CASSPLSSGVSETQYF
TRBV7-2	few	TRBJ2-2	TRBD1	TGTGCCAGCAGCTCGGGACAGAGAAACACCGGGGAGCTGTTTTTT	CASSSGQRNTGELFF
TRBV20-1	many	TRBJ1-2	TRBD1	TGCAGCACGGCACCGGGACAGGCCTATGGCTACACCTTC	CSTAPGQAYGYTF
TRBV20-1	NA	TRBJ2-2	NA	TGCAGTGCTAGAGTCAGCAGGACCACTGAGCTGTTTTTT	CSARVSRTTELFF
TRBV7-8	many	TRBJ1-2	NA	TGTGCCAGCAGCTTAGCCCCTCTGTATGGCTACACCTTC	CASSLAPLYGYTF
TRBV29-1	NA	TRBJ2-1	TRBD1	TGCAGCGTACGACAGGGAAGCAATGAGCAGTTCTTC	CSVRQGSNEQFF
TRBV5-1	many	TRBJ1-2	NA	TGCGCCAGCAGCCTCGGACACGACTATGGCTACACCTTC	CASSLGHDYGYTF
TRBV7-9	NA	TRBJ2-5	NA	TGTGCCAGCAGCTTAGTGACCTTCGAGACCCAGTACTTC	CASSLVTFETQYF
TRBV10-2	NA	TRBJ2-1	TRBD2	TGCGCCCGCAGGGGGACTAGCGGGGCATACAATGAGCAGTTCTTC	CARRGTSGAYNEQFF
TRBV20-1	NA	TRBJ1-1	TRBD1	TGCAGTGCTAGAGAGGGGATGGGTCGCCGACAGGGCTTTGAAGCTTTCTTT	CSAREGMGRRQGFEAFF
TRBV12-3/TRBV12-4	NA	TRBJ1-3	NA	TGTGCCATTCTTCAGGGCTCTGGAAACACCATATATTTT	CAILQGSGNTIYF
TRBV7-2	NA	TRBJ1-3	NA	TGTGCCAGCAGCAGAGAAGGGGGCTCTGGAAACACCATATATTTT	CASSREGGSGNTIYF
TRBV29-1	NA	TRBJ2-1	TRBD2	TGCAGCGTTGATGGGTTAGCGGGAGGGGGCGAGCAGTTCTTC	CSVDGLAGGGEQFF